This TCR beta chain was found in a study of blood T cell repertoires in COVID-19. About the study: Sites across the United States, Italy and Spain contributed samples from acute and convalescent COVID-19. Nucleic acid was either cDNA or gDNA, and it came from T cells, B-cell-depleted T cells, or PBMCs.

The CDR3 covers 15 residues. The V gene end was trimmed by 3 bases and the J gene end by 2 bases; junction bases not matched to a gene: 3. CDR1 KGHDR and CDR2 SFDVKD come from the germline V gene. As handled by the study authors: Quantification of nucleated cells was approximated via reference gene primer amplification. Repertoires were generated with immunoSEQ multiplex PCR, while TCRdb's copy carries only in-frame clones and drops some. The V and J calls and clone size are taken from that table; D and trimming were inferred from the DNA. The profile shows roughly 72,000 clones, approximately 80% of them singletons.

The sequencing input was peripheral blood. The V gene is TRBV24-1, the J gene TRBJ2-1; TRBD1 matches at 7 bases. The TCR originated in a man between 65 and 80 years old who had recovered from COVID-19. The CDR3 here is CATSDRQGAYNEQFF. The DNA for the CDR3 is TGTGCCACCAGTGATAGACAGGGCGCCTACAATGAGCAGTTCTTC.